This entry is about one T cell receptor beta chain. The data were taken from a study of PD-1 blockade in classical Hodgkin lymphoma. Time point meaning: cycle 4 day 1 (C4D1), after more than five weeks of nivolumab. Relapse was seen in all patients after autologous stem cell transplantation, and brentuximab vedotin exposure was variable. Clones were sequenced by immunoSEQ multiplex PCR, and TCRdb holds only the in-frame ones, with some missing. This sample has roughly 100,000 clones, with approximately 94% found just once. CDR3 size: 13 residues. The V end lost 0 bases, the J end lost 8 bases, and 11 bases lay between the germline ends. CDR1 is SGHRS, CDR2 YFSETQ, per germline.

The genes are TRBV5-1 and TRBJ1-2; the D is unclear. The sequencing here drew on peripheral blood mononuclear cells (PBMCs), taken before the fourth cycle of nivolumab. This clonotype originated in a human donor with classical Hodgkin lymphoma. CDR3 protein: CASSLVGMGGYTF. CDR3 sequence (DNA): TGCGCCAGCAGCTTGGTTGGGATGGGCGGCTACACCTTC. Drawing the rest from reference TRBV5-1 and TRBJ1-2, the complete variable domain is KAGVTQTPRYLIKTRGQQVTLSCSPISGHRSVSWYQQTPGQGLQFLFEYFSETQRNKGNFPGRFSGRQFSNSRSEMNVSTLELGDSALYLCASSLVGMGGYTFGSGTRLTVV.